This T cell receptor beta chain was sequenced for a study of blood T cell repertoires in COVID-19. Assay: immunoSEQ multiplex PCR; the TCRdb copy retains only in-frame clones and omits some. This repertoire shows 80,000 to 100,000 clones, roughly 70% found once; its top ten account for about 3.9%. The CDR3 extends over 14 amino acids. V lost 2 bases, J lost 4 bases, and 11 bases lay in between. Germline lookup yields CDR1 LGHDT and CDR2 YNNKEL (reference sequence). The sequencing sample was made of peripheral blood. This chain connects TRBV3-1 (or the pseudogene TRBV3-2) to TRBJ2-5; the D gene is possibly TRBD2 (5 bases). This clonotype was sampled from a man aged 65-85 years with COVID-19, enrolled during active disease. CDR3 nucleotides: TGTGCCAGCAGCCAAATCGCTAGCCTAGAGACCCAGTACTTC. Translation gives CASSQIASLETQYF.